The 2 T cell receptor beta chains listed next were all sequenced from one sample in a study of T cell repertoires in aging, cancer and after chemotherapy. Amplification of TCR beta used genomic DNA extracted from peripheral blood. Rearranged V-D-J TRB sequences were amplified with a mixed TRB-A/B primer pool. Each CDR3 protein gets one entry after TCRdb re-called the multiplex PCR reads with MiXCR. The sample shows 5,000 to 6,500 distinct CDR3 sequences, roughly 21% of them seen only once. Input material: blood. Receptor source: a human donor in good health. The donor label of this sample is uncertain.

This clonotype is medium-sized (0.01 to 0.1%) within its sample. The chain recombines TRBV12-3 or TRBV12-4 with TRBJ1-2; possible D gene TRBD1, 6 bases. V was pared by 5 bases and J by 3 bases, with 10 bases between. This CDR3 is 13 amino acids long. CDR3 nucleotide sequence: TGTGCCAGCAGTAGTGGACAGTACTATGGCTACACCTTC. As protein: CASSSGQYYGYTF.

CDR3 residues: CASSLGFMAGPGYTF. CDR3 coding DNA: TGTGCCAGCAGCTTAGGGTTTATGGCGGGCCCTGGCTACACCTTC. The chain carries TRBV7-9 and TRBJ1-2; D unresolved. Germline values: CDR1 SEHNR, CDR2 FQNEAQ (reference sequence). Trimming stripped 1 base from V and 7 bases from J, with 16 bases between. CDR3 size: 15 residues.